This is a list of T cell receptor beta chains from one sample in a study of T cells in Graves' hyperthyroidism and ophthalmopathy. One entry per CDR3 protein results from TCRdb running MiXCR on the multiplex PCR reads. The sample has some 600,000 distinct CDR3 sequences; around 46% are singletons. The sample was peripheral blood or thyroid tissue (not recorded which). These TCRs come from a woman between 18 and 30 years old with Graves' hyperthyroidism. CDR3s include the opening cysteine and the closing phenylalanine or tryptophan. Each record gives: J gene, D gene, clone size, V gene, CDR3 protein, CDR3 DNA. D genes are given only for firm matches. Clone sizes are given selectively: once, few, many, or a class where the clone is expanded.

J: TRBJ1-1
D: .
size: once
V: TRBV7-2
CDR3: CASSSTQGNTEAFF
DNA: TGTGCCAGCAGCTCTACTCAGGGCAACACTGAAGCTTTCTTT

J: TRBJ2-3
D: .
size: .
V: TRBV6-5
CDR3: CASSLGAPQGDTQYF
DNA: TGTGCCAGCAGCTTAGGAGCGCCGCAGGGTGATACGCAGTATTTT

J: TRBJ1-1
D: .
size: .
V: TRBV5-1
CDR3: CASSLSPRDQNEAFF
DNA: TGCGCCAGCAGCTTGTCGCCCAGGGATCAGAATGAAGCTTTCTTT

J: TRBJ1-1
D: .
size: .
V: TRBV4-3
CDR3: CASSQGLVPGAFF
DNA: TGCGCCAGCAGCCAAGGGTTGGTTCCAGGAGCTTTCTTT

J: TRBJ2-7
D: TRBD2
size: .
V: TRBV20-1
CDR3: CSARDPSGSSYEQYF
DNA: TGCAGTGCTAGAGATCCTAGCGGGAGCTCCTACGAGCAGTACTTC

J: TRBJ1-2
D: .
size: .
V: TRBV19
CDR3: CASSPRGAHNYGYTF
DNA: TGTGCCAGTAGTCCAAGAGGCGCGCATAACTATGGCTACACCTTC

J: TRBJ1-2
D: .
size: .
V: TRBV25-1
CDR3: CASSATPDSSYGYTF
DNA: TGTGCCAGCAGTGCTACACCGGACAGCTCCTATGGCTACACCTTC

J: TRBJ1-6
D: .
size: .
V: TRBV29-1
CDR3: CSVTQGTSPLHF
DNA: TGCAGCGTTACGCAGGGGACTTCACCCCTCCACTTT

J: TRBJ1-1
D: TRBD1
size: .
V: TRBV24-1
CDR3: CATSETTGTEAFF
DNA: TGTGCCACCAGTGAAACGACAGGGACTGAAGCTTTCTTT

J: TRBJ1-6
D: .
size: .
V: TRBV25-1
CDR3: CARVGGAKLDSPLHF
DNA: TGTGCCAGAGTCGGGGGCGCGAAATTGGATTCACCCCTCCACTTT

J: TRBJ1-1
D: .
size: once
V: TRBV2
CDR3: CASRVHGGLNTEAFF
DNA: TGTGCCAGCAGAGTCCATGGGGGGCTGAACACTGAAGCTTTCTTT

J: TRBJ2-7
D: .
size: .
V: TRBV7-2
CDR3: CASFPGGLGSYEQYF
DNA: TGTGCCAGTTTTCCCGGGGGGCTGGGCTCCTACGAGCAGTACTTC

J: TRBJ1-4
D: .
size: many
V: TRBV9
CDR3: CASSPSASEKLFF
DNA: TGTGCCAGCAGCCCCTCGGCTTCAGAAAAACTGTTTTTT

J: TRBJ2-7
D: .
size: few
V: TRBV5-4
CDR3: CASSTGMDSYEQYF
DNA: TGTGCCAGCAGCACCGGGATGGACTCCTACGAGCAGTACTTC

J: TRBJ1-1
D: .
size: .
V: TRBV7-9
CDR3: CASSFRAGWNTEAFF
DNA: TGTGCCAGCAGCTTTCGTGCAGGATGGAACACTGAAGCTTTCTTT

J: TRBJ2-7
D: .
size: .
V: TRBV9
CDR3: CASSVDGVVQYF
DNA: TGTGCCAGCAGCGTCGACGGGGTCGTGCAGTACTTC

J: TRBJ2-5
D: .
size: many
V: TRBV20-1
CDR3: CSASPRGQQETQYF
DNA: TGCAGTGCTAGTCCAAGGGGCCAACAAGAGACCCAGTACTTC

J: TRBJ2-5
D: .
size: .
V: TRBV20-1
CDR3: CSALGLPGMETQYF
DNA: TGCAGTGCCCTCGGACTCCCGGGGATGGAGACCCAGTACTTC

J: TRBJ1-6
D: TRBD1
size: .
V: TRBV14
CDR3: CASSQYRGSPLHF
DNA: TGTGCCAGCAGCCAATACAGGGGGTCACCCCTCCACTTT

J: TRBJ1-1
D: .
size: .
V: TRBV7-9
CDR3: CASSHNTEAFF
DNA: TGTGCCAGCAGCCACAACACTGAAGCTTTCTTT

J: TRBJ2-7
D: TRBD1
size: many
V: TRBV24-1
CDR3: CATSDPRTGAYEQYF
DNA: TGTGCCACCAGTGACCCAAGGACAGGGGCCTACGAGCAGTACTTC

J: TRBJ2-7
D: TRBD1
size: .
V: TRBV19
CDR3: CASSTAWDSRGERYF
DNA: TGTGCCAGTAGTACCGCCTGGGACAGCCGTGGCGAGCGGTACTTC

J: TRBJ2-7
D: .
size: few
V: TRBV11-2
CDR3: CANQGREQYF
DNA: TGTGCCAACCAAGGGCGCGAGCAGTACTTC

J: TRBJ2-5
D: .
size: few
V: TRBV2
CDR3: CASSYSGRYQETQYF
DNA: TGTGCCAGCAGTTACTCGGGACGATACCAAGAGACCCAGTACTTC

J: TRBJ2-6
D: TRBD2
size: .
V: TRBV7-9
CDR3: CASSSSSGSRMGANVLTF
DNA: TGTGCCAGCAGCTCCTCGAGCGGGAGCAGGATGGGGGCCAACGTCCTGACTTTC

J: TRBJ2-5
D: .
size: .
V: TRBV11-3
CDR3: CASSLGTGKTQYF
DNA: TGTGCCAGCAGCCTTGGGACGGGGAAGACCCAGTACTTC

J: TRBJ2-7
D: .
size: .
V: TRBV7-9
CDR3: CAWSVQAGAYERYF
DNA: TGTGCCTGGAGTGTACAGGCAGGGGCTTACGAGCGGTACTTC

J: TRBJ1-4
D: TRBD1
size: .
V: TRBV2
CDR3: CASSTQGGTGEKLFF
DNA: TGTGCCAGCAGTACACAGGGTGGGACAGGTGAAAAACTGTTTTTT

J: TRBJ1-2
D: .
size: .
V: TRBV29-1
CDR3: CSAVGAPLGYGYTF
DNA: TGCAGCGCAGTAGGGGCACCGCTCGGCTATGGCTACACCTTC

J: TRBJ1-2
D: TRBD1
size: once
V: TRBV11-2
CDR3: CASSPGQGTPNYGYTF
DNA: TGTGCCAGCAGCCCCGGACAGGGGACCCCTAACTATGGCTACACCTTC

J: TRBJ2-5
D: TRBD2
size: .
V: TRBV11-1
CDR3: CASSLEGTSGGKTQYF
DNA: TGTGCCAGCAGCTTAGAGGGGACTAGCGGGGGCAAGACCCAGTACTTC

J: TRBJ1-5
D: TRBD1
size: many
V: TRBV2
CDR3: CASGDRNSNQPQHF
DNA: TGTGCCAGCGGGGACAGGAATAGCAATCAGCCCCAGCATTTT

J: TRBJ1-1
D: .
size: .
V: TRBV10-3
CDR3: CASSKASVEAFF
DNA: TGTGCCAGCAGTAAAGCCTCTGTTGAAGCTTTCTTT

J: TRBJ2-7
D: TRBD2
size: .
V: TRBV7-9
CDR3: CASSLRFGATGTSGSPYEQYF
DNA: TGTGCCAGCAGCTTAAGGTTCGGAGCAACCGGGACTAGCGGGAGTCCCTACGAGCAGTACTTC

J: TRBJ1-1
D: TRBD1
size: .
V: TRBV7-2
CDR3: CASSLVGQGDTEAFF
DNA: TGTGCCAGCAGCTTAGTGGGACAGGGGGACACTGAAGCTTTCTTT

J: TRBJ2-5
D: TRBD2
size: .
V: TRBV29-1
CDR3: CSARGTSGRMETQYF
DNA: TGCAGTGCTAGGGGGACTAGCGGGAGAATGGAGACCCAGTACTTC

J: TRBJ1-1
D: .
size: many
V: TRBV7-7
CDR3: CASSLGVGYTEAFF
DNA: TGTGCCAGCAGCTTAGGGGTCGGATACACTGAAGCTTTCTTT